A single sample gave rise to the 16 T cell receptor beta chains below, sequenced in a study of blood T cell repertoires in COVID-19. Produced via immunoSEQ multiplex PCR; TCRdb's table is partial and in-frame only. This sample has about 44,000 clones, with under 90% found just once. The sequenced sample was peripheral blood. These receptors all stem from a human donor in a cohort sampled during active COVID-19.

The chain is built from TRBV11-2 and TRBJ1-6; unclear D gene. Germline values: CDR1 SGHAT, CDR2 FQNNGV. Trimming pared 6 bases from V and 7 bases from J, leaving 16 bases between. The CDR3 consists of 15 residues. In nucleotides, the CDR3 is TGTGCCAGCAGACCACTCAGGCCGAAAAATTCACCCCTCCACTTT. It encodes CASRPLRPKNSPLHF.

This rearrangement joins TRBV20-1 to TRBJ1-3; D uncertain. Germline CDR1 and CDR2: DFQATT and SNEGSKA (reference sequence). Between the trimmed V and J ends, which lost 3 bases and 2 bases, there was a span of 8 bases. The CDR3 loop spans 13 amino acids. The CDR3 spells CSASISAGNTIYF. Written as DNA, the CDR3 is TGCAGTGCTAGTATTTCGGCTGGAAACACCATATATTTT.

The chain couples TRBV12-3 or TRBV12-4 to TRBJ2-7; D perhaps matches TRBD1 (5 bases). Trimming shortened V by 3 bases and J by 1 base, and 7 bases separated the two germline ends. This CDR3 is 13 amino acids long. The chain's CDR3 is CASSLDKSYEQYF. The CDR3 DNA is TGTGCCAGCAGTTTGGACAAGTCCTACGAGCAGTACTTC.

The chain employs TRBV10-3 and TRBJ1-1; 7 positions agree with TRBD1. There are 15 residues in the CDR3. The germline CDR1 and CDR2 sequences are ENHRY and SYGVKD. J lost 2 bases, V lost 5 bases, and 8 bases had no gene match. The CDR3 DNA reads TGTGCCATCAGTACAGGGTCAGGGGGTAACACTGAAGCTTTCTTT. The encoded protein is CAISTGSGGNTEAFF.

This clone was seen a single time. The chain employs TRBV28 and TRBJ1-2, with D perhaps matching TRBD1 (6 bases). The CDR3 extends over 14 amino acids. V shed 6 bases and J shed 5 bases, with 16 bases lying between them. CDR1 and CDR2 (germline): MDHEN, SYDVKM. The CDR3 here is CASSLGGDTYGYTF. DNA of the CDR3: TGTGCCAGCAGCCTCGGGGGGGACACTTATGGCTACACCTTC.

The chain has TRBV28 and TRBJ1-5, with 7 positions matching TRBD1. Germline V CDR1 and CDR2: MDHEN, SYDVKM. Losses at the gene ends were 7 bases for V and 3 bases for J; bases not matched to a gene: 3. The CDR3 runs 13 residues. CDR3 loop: CASNDRANQPQHF. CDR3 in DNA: TGTGCCAGCAACGACAGGGCCAATCAGCCCCAGCATTTT.

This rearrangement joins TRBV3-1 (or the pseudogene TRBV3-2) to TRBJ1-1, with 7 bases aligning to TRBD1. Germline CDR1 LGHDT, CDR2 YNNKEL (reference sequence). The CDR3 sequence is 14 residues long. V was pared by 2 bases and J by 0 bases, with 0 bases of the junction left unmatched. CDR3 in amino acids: CASSQRGLNTEAFF. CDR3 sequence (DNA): TGTGCCAGCAGCCAAAGGGGGCTGAACACTGAAGCTTTCTTT.

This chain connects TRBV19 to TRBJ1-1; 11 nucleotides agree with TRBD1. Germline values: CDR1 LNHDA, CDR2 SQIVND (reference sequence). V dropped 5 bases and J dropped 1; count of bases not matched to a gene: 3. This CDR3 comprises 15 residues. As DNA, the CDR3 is TGTGCCAGTAGTTCCGGGACAGGGGGGAACACTGAAGCTTTCTTT. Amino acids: CASSSGTGGNTEAFF.

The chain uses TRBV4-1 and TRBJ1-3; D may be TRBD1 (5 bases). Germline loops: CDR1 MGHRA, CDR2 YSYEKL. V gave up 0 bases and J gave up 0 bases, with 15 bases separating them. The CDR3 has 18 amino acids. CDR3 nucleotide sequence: TGCGCCAGCAGCCAAGATTTTCAGGGAAAAAACTCTGGAAACACCATATATTTT. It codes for CASSQDFQGKNSGNTIYF.

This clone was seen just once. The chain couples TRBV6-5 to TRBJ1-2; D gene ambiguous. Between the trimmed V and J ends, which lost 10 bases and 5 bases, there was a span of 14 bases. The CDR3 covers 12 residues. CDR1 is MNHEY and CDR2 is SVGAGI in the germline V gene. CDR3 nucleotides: TGTGCCACCCTCCGGGGATTGTATGGCTACACCTTC. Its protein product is CATLRGLYGYTF.

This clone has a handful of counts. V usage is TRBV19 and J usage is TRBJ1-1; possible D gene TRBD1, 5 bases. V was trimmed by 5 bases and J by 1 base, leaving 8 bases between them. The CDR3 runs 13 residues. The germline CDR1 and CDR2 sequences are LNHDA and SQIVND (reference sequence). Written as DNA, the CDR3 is TGTGCCAGTAGTGGGACTACGAACACTGAAGCTTTCTTT. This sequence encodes CASSGTTNTEAFF.

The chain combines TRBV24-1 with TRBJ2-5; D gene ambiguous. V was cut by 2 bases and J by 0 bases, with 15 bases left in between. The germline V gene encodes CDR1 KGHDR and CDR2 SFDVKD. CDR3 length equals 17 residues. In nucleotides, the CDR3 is TGTGCCACCAGTGATTCAACCCGGGTTATGTACCAAGAGACCCAGTACTTC. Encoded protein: CATSDSTRVMYQETQYF.

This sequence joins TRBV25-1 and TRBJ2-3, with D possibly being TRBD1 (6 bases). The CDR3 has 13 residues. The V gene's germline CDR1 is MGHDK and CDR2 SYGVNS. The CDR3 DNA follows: TGTGCAGCAAAGGGGGTTGGGGAAGATACGCAGTATTTT. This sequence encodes CAAKGVGEDTQYF.

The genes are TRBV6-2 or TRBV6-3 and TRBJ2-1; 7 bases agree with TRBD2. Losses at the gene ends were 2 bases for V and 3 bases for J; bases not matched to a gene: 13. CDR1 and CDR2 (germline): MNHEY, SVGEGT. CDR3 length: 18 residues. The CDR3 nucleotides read TGTGCCAGCAGTTACGGGGGTGCCGGGGGGTTAGGCTACAATGAGCAGTTCTTC. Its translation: CASSYGGAGGLGYNEQFF.

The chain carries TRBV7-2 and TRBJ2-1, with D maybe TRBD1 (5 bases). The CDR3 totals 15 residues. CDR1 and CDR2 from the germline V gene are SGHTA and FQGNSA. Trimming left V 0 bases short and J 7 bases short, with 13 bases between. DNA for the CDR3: TGTGCCAGCAGCTTAGCGTTCGAGACAGTAAATGAGCAGTTCTTC. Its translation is CASSLAFETVNEQFF.

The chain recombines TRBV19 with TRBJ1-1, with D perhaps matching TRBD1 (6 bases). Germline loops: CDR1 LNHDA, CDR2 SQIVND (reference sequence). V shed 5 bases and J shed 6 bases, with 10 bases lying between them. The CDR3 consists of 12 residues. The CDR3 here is CASSVQGSEAFF. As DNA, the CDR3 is TGTGCCAGTAGTGTGCAGGGGTCTGAAGCTTTCTTT.